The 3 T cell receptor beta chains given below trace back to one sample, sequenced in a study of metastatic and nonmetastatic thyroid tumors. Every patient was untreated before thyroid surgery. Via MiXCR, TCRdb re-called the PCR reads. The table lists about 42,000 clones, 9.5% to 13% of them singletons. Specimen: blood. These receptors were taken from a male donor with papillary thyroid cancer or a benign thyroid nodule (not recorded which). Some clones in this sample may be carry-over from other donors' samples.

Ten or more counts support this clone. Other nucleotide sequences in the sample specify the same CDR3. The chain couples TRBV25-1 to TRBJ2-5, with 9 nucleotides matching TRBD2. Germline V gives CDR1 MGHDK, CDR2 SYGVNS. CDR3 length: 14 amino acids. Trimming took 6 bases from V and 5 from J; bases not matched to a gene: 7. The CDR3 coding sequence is TGTGCCAGCAGAGGGACTAGCCCTAGGGAGACCCAGTACTTC. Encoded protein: CASRGTSPRETQYF.

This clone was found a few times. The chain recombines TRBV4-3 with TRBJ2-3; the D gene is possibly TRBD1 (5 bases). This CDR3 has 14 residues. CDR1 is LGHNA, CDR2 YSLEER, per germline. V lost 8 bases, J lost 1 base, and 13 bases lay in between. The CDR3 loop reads CASQTGRGTDTQYF. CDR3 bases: TGCGCCAGCCAAACGGGCAGGGGCACAGATACGCAGTATTTT.

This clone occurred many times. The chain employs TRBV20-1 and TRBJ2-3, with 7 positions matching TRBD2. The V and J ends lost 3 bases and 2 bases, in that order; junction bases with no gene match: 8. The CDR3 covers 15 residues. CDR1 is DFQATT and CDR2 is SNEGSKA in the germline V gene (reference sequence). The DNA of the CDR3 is TGCAGTGCTAGGCGGGCTAGCGGAAACACAGATACGCAGTATTTT. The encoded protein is CSARRASGNTDTQYF.